This entry concerns a single TCR beta chain. This entry is derived from a study of T cell responses to AZD1222 COVID-19 vaccine. Clones were read by immunoSEQ multiplex PCR, and TCRdb kept only the in-frame ones, dropping some. The sample has 100,000 to 130,000 clones; 70% to 90% are singletons. Sequenced material: peripheral blood, taken 28 days after the second AZD1222 dose. The source is an adult who received the AZD1222 COVID-19 vaccine.

CDR3: CSVDFGANEKLFF. As DNA, the CDR3 is TGCAGCGTTGACTTCGGGGCTAATGAAAAACTGTTTTTT. V usage is TRBV29-1 and J usage is TRBJ1-4; no reliable D call. In germline, CDR1 is SQVTM, CDR2 ANQGSEA. The CDR3 has 13 amino acids. V was cut by 3 bases and J by 3 bases, with 8 bases left in between. Combining the CDR3 with reference TRBV29-1 and TRBJ1-4 gives the whole variable domain SAVISQKPSRDICQRGTSLTIQCQVDSQVTMMFWYRQQPGQSLTLIATANQGSEATYESGFVIDKFPISRPNLTFSTLTVSNMSPEDSSIYLCSVDFGANEKLFFGSGTQLSVL.